Included here is one T cell receptor (beta chain) sequence, with context. Its antigen is still unknown. The data stem from a study of post-analysis software for immune sequencing data. Points from the study as a whole: Patients used roughly five TRBV segments, including TRBV5-6, TRBV5-1 and TRBV20-1, more often than controls. For normalized Chao1 diversity, multiple sclerosis patients scored significantly lower than controls did.

Germline-derived CDR1 and CDR2 are SQVTM and ANQGSEA. J gave up 7 bases and V 0 bases, and 8 bases lay outside the gene matches. This CDR3 has 15 amino acids. The authors incorporated unique molecular identifiers into the TCR beta cDNA libraries. T cells numbering roughly 1 to 10 million yielded cDNA molecules that totaled roughly 500,000. A single record per CDR3 protein comes from TCRdb applying MiXCR to the PCR reads. In the table there are about 620,000 distinct CDR3 sequences, roughly 46% of which are singletons. V gene TRBV29-1 combines with J gene TRBJ2-2; 7 nucleotides line up with TRBD1. Sequenced input: blood. The source is a girl aged 5 to 17 with multiple sclerosis. CDR3 in amino acids: CSVEDPSTGNGELFF. For the CDR3, the DNA is TGCAGCGTTGAAGATCCCTCGACAGGGAACGGGGAGCTGTTTTTT.